This TCR beta chain was captured by sequencing in a study of T cell responses to AZD1222 COVID-19 vaccine. CDR1 is SEHNR and CDR2 is FQNEAQ in the germline V gene (reference sequence). This CDR3 comprises 13 residues. V dropped 2 bases and J dropped 10 bases, with 12 bases sitting between them. Generated by immunoSEQ multiplex PCR, the TCRdb table keeps only in-frame clones and is missing some. The sample has over 120,000 clones; approximately 90% are singletons. Sequencing used peripheral blood, obtained on day 0 of AZD1222 vaccination. This sequence was found in an adult in good health. The rearrangement links TRBV7-9 to TRBJ2-1, with D hard to call. The CDR3 region is CASSLLSVGEQFF. The CDR3 DNA is TGTGCCAGCAGCTTACTGTCAGTCGGGGAGCAGTTCTTC.